These T cell receptor beta chains were read from a single sample in a study of vaccination and CD4 T cells after COVID-19. These receptors are not linked to any known antigen. Each CDR3 protein gets one entry after TCRdb re-called the PCR reads with MiXCR. The table has about 25,000 distinct CDR3 sequences, around 49% seen once. The sample consisted of CD4+ T cells from blood, cultured in vitro. The source of these receptors is a human donor who had recovered from COVID-19. The CDR3 runs from the conserved cysteine through the conserved F or W. The D gene is left open where the match is weak. Only part of the rows carry a size: once, few, many, or a class if the clone is expanded.

DNA	CDR3	size	V	J	D
TGTGCCAGCAGCTTAGCCGTGACAGGGCGTAACACTGAAGCTTTCTTT	CASSLAVTGRNTEAFF	NA	TRBV7-6	TRBJ1-1	TRBD1
TGCAGTGGAGCCGTCTCCTATAATTCACCCCTCCACTTT	CSGAVSYNSPLHF	NA	TRBV20-1	TRBJ1-6	NA
TGTGCCAGCAGTTTTGCGGGGGGTGGGCAGCCCCAGCATTTT	CASSFAGGGQPQHF	few	TRBV28	TRBJ1-5	NA
TGTGCCAGCAGCCTCGACAGGGGCGCAGATACGCAGTATTTT	CASSLDRGADTQYF	NA	TRBV7-3	TRBJ2-3	TRBD1
TGTGCCAGCAGAGAACAGGGGGATTCTAACAGTTCACCCCTCCACTTT	CASREQGDSNSSPLHF	NA	TRBV6-1	TRBJ1-6	TRBD1
TGCAGTGCTAGACATCCGGGCCGACAATCGGGGCCCCAGCATTTT	CSARHPGRQSGPQHF	once	TRBV20-1	TRBJ1-5	NA
TGTGCCAGCAGCCAGGGCACAGATACGCAGTATTTT	CASSQGTDTQYF	NA	TRBV6-2/TRBV6-3	TRBJ2-3	NA
TGTGCCAGCAGCCCATGGTGGGGTCAGCCCCAGCATTTT	CASSPWWGQPQHF	NA	TRBV7-9	TRBJ1-5	NA
TGTGCCAGCAGTAGTCGACAGGGGGGTTTCACTGAAGCTTTCTTT	CASSSRQGGFTEAFF	few	TRBV6-1	TRBJ1-1	TRBD1
TGTGCCAGCAGTTACTCCGGAGCGGAGAGGTCACCCCTCCACTTT	CASSYSGAERSPLHF	NA	TRBV6-5	TRBJ1-6	NA
TGTGCCAGCAATCCCTGGGGTACAGGGGCGGGGGAGACCCAGTACTTC	CASNPWGTGAGETQYF	few	TRBV6-2/TRBV6-3	TRBJ2-5	NA
TGTGCCAGCTCACCACCGACGATGAGGGACGAGCAGTACTTC	CASSPPTMRDEQYF	NA	TRBV18	TRBJ2-7	NA
TGTGCCACCTCTAGGACAGGGATAGATGGCTACACCTTC	CATSRTGIDGYTF	NA	TRBV24-1	TRBJ1-2	TRBD1
TGTGCCAGCAGCGACAGGTGGAGCTCCTACGAGCAGTACTTC	CASSDRWSSYEQYF	few	TRBV6-1	TRBJ2-7	NA
TGTGCCAGCAGCTCCACGATAACAGGGAACGAGCAGTACTTC	CASSSTITGNEQYF	few	TRBV11-2	TRBJ2-7	NA
TGTGCCACCAGTGATTTTGGGGGCGCCCCGCAGTACTTC	CATSDFGGAPQYF	NA	TRBV24-1	TRBJ2-7	NA
TGTAGGAGTGAGGCGTGGACCTTC	CRSEAWTF	NA	TRBV12-3/TRBV12-4	TRBJ1-2	NA
TGCGCCAGCAGCCAAGATCCAAATCAGCCCCAGCATTTT	CASSQDPNQPQHF	NA	TRBV4-1	TRBJ1-5	NA
TGTGCCAGCAGCTTTGTATGTCCAGGGAGCGGCACTGAAGCTTTCTTT	CASSFVCPGSGTEAFF	NA	TRBV12-1	TRBJ1-1	NA
TGCAGTCCAAAAGCGGGGGCAGGAGAGACCCAGTACTTC	CSPKAGAGETQYF	NA	TRBV20-1	TRBJ2-5	TRBD2
TGCAGTGCTCTTCCGGGACAGAGGATCAATCAGCCCCAGCATTTT	CSALPGQRINQPQHF	once	TRBV20-1	TRBJ1-5	TRBD1
TGTGCCAGTAGTTTGACACCTTTATCCTACGAGCAGTACTTC	CASSLTPLSYEQYF	NA	TRBV19	TRBJ2-7	NA
TGTGCCAGCAGCCTGACAGGAAACATTGAAGCTTTCTTT	CASSLTGNIEAFF	NA	TRBV2	TRBJ1-1	NA
TGTGCCAGCGGGAACTACGTTGGCGAGACCCAGTACTTC	CASGNYVGETQYF	few	TRBV12-3/TRBV12-4	TRBJ2-5	NA
TGCAGTGGAGGGTCTAGCTATGGCTACACCTTC	CSGGSSYGYTF	NA	TRBV20-1	TRBJ1-2	NA
TGTGCCAGCAGCCAACCTACAGGGTCAGGTGGCTACACCTTC	CASSQPTGSGGYTF	NA	TRBV6-1	TRBJ1-2	NA
TGCAGTGCTAAGACTAGCGGGAGTTACAATGAGCAGTTCTTC	CSAKTSGSYNEQFF	once	TRBV20-1	TRBJ2-1	TRBD2
TGTGCCAGCAGTGACGCCGCCAGGGTGTGGGGCTACACCTTC	CASSDAARVWGYTF	few	TRBV25-1	TRBJ1-2	NA